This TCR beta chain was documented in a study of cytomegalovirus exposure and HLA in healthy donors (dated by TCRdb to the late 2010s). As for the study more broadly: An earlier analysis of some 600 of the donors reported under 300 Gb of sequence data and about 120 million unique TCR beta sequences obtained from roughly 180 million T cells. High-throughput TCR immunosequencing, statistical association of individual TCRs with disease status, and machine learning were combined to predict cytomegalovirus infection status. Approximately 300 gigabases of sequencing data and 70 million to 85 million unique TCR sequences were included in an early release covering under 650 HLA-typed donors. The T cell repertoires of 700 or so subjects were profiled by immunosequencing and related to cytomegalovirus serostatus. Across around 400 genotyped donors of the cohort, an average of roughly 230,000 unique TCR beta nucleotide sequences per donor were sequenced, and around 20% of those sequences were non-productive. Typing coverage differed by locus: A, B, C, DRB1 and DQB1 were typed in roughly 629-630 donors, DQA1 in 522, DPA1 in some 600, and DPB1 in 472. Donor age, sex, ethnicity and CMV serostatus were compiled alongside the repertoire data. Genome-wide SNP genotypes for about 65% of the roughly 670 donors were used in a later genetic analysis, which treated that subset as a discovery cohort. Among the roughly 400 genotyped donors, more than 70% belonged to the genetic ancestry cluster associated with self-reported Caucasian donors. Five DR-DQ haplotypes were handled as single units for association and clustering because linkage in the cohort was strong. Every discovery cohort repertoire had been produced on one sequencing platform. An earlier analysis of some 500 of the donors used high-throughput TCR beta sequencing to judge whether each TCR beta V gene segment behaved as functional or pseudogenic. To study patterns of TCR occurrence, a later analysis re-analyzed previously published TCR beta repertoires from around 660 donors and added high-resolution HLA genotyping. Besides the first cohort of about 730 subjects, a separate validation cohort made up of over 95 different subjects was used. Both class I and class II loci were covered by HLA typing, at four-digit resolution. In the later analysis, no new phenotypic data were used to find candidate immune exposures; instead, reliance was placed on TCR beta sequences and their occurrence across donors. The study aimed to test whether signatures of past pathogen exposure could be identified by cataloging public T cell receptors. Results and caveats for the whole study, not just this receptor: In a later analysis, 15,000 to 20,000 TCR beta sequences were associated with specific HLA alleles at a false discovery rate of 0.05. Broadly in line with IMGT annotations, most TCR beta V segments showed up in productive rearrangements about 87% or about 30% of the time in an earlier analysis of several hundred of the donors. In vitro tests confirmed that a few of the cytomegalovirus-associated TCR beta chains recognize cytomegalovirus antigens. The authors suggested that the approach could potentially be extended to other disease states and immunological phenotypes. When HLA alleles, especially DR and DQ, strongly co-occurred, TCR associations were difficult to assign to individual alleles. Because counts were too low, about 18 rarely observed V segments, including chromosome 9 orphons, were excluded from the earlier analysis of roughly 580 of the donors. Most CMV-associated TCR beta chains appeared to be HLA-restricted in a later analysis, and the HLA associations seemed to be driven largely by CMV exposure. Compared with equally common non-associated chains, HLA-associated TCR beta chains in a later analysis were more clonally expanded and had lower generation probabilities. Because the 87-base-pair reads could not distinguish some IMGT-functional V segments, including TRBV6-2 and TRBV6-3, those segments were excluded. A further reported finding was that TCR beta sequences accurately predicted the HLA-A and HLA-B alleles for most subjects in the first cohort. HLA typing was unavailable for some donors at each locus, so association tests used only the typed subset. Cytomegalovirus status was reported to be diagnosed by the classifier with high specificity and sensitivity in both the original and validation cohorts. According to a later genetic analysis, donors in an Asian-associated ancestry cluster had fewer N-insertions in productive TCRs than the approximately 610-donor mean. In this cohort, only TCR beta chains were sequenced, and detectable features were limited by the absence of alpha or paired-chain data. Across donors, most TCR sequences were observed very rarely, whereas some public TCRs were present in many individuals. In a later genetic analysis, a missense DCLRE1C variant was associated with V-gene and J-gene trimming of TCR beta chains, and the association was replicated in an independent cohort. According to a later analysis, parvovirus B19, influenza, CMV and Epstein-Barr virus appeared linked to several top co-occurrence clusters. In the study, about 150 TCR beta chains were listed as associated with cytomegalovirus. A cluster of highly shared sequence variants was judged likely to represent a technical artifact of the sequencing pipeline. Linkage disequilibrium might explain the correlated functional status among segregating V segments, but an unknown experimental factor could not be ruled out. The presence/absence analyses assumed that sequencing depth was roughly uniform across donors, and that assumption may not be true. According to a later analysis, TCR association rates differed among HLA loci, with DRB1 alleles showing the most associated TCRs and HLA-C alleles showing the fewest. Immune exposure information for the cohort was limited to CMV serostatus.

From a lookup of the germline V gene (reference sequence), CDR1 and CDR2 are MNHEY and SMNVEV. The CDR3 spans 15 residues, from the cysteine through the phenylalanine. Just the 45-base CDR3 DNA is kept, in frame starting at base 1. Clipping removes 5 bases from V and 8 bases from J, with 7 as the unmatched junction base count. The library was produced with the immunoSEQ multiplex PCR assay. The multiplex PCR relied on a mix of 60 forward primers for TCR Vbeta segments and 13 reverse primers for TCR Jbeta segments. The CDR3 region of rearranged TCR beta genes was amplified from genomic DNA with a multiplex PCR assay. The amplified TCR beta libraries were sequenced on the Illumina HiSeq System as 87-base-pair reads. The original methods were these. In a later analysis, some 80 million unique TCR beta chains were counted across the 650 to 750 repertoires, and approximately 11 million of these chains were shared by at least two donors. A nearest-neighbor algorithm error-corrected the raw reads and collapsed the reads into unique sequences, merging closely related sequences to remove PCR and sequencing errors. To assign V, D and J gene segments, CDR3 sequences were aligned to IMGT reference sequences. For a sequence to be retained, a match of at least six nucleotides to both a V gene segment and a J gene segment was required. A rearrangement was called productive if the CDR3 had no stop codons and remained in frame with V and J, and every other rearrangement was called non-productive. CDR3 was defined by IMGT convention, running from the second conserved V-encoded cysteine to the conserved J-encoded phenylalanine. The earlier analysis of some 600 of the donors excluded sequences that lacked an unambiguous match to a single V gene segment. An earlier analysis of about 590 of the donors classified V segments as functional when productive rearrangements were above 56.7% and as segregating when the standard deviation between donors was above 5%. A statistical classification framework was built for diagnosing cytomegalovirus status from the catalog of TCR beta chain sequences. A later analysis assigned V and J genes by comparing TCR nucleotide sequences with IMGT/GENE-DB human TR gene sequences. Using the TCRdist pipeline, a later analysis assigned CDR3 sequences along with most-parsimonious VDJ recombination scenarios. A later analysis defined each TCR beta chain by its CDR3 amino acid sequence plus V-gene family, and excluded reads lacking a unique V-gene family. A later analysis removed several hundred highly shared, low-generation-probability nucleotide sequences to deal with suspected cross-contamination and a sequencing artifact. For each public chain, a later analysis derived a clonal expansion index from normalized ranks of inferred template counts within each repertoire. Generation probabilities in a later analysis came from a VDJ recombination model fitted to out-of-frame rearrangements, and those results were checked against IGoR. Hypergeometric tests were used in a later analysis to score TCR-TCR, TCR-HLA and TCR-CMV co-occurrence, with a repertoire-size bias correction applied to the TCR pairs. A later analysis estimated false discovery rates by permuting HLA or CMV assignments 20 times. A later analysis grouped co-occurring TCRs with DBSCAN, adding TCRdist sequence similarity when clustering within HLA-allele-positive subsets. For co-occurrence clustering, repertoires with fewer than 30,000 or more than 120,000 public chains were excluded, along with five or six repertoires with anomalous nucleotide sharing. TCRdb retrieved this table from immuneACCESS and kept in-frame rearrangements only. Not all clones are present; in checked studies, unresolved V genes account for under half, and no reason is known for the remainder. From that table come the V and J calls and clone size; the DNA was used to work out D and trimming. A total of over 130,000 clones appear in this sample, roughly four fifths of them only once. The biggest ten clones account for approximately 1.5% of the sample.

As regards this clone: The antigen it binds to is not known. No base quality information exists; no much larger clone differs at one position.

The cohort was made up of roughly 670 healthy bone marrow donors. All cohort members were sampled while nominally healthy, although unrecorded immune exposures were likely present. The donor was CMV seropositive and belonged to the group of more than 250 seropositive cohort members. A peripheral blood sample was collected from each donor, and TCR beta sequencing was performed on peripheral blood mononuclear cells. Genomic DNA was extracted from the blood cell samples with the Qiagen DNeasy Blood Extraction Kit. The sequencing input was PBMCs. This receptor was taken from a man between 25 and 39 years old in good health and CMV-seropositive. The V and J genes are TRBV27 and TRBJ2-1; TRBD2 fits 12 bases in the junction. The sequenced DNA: TGTGCCAGCAGTCTTCGGACTAGCGGGGTCGATGAGCAGTTCTTC. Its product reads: CASSLRTSGVDEQFF.